These T cell receptor beta chains were read from a single sample in a study of blood T cell repertoires in COVID-19. Only in-frame clones appear in the TCRdb table, and some are missing; sequencing was by immunoSEQ multiplex PCR. The sample includes 50,000 to 70,000 clones, about 79% of them seen just once. Input material: peripheral blood. The receptor source for this set is a woman aged 60-75 years with acute or convalescent COVID-19. The CDR3 runs from the conserved cysteine through the conserved F or W. D genes are given only for firm matches. A clone size is listed for some rows: how often the clone was seen (once, few, many), or a class if it is expanded.

once | . | TRBJ1-6 | TRBV19 | CASRPSQGNYNSPLHF | TGTGCCAGTAGACCATCACAGGGAAACTATAATTCACCCCTCCACTTT
few | TRBD1 | TRBJ2-7 | TRBV18 | CASSDQGEREQYF | TGTGCCAGCTCGGACCAGGGGGAACGGGAGCAGTACTTC
. | . | TRBJ1-4 | TRBV5-5 | CASSWRGEKLFF | TGTGCCAGCAGCTGGCGAGGTGAAAAACTGTTTTTT
. | TRBD1 | TRBJ2-7 | TRBV27 | CASSSGQGIHEQYF | TGTGCCAGCAGTTCCGGACAGGGTATCCACGAGCAGTACTTC
. | . | TRBJ1-1 | TRBV5-1 | CASSLNRNTEAFF | TGCGCCAGCAGCTTGAACAGGAACACTGAAGCTTTCTTT
. | . | TRBJ1-3 | TRBV6-5 | CASSQGNTIYF | TGTGCCAGCAGCCAAGGAAACACCATATATTTT
. | . | TRBJ1-1 | TRBV19 | CASSIGGGKGTEAFF | TGTGCCAGTAGTATAGGGGGGGGCAAGGGGACTGAAGCTTTCTTT
few | TRBD2 | TRBJ2-7 | TRBV20-1 | CSASSERGVYEQYF | TGCAGTGCTAGTTCCGAGCGGGGGGTCTACGAGCAGTACTTC
once | TRBD1 | TRBJ1-3 | TRBV19 | CASSTTGAGNTIYF | TGTGCCAGTAGTACAACAGGGGCTGGAAACACCATATATTTT
. | . | TRBJ2-3 | TRBV7-2 | CASRGYSPSTDTQYF | TGTGCCAGCAGGGGCTACTCCCCCTCCACAGATACGCAGTATTTT
. | TRBD1 | TRBJ1-5 | TRBV29-1 | CSVAGQGDQPQHF | TGCAGCGTTGCTGGACAGGGTGATCAGCCCCAGCATTTT
. | . | TRBJ1-5 | TRBV10-3 | CAISEDTRSGQPQHF | TGTGCCATCAGTGAGGACACGAGGTCGGGGCAGCCCCAGCATTTT
. | TRBD1 | TRBJ2-1 | TRBV5-1 | CASTDGRQGTRSSYNEQFF | TGCGCCAGCACCGACGGGAGACAGGGGACGAGGAGCTCCTACAATGAGCAGTTCTTC
. | . | TRBJ1-2 | TRBV24-1 | CATRDSFDGYTF | TGTGCCACCAGAGACAGTTTCGATGGCTACACCTTC
. | . | TRBJ2-3 | TRBV6-6 | CASSPRGAIDTQYF | TGTGCCAGCAGTCCCCGGGGGGCTATAGATACGCAGTATTTT
. | TRBD1 | TRBJ1-2 | TRBV27 | CASRPGGRYGYTF | TGTGCCAGCAGACCAGGGGGCCGGTATGGCTACACCTTC
. | TRBD2 | TRBJ2-1 | TRBV10-3 | CAIKVAGGDYNEQFF | TGTGCCATCAAGGTGGCGGGGGGGGACTACAATGAGCAGTTCTTC
. | TRBD2 | TRBJ2-1 | TRBV3-1/TRBV3-2 | CASSPSRTSGGLF | TGTGCCAGCAGCCCCTCAAGGACTAGCGGGGGCCTCTTC
. | . | TRBJ1-1 | TRBV7-9 | CASSFTQITEAFF | TGTGCCAGCAGCTTTACGCAGATCACTGAAGCTTTCTTT
. | TRBD1 | TRBJ1-6 | TRBV4-1 | CASSQEGRTGGYSPLHF | TGCGCCAGCAGCCAAGAGGGCAGGACAGGGGGTTACTCACCCCTCCACTTT
. | . | TRBJ1-1 | TRBV7-9 | CASSLAAGLNTEAFF | TGTGCCAGCAGCTTAGCTGCAGGGTTGAACACTGAAGCTTTCTTT
. | . | TRBJ1-1 | TRBV6-6 | CASSSGDNTEAFF | TGTGCCAGCAGTTCGGGGGACAACACTGAAGCTTTCTTT
. | TRBD1 | TRBJ1-2 | TRBV11-2 | CASSTRTGVGGYTF | TGTGCCAGCAGCACTCGGACAGGGGTGGGCGGCTACACCTTC
few | TRBD2 | TRBJ2-3 | TRBV30 | CAWSGIAGVADTQYF | TGTGCCTGGAGTGGAATAGCGGGGGTGGCAGATACGCAGTATTTT
once | . | TRBJ1-1 | TRBV9 | CASTPRVDMNTEAFF | TGTGCCAGCACCCCCCGGGTGGACATGAACACTGAAGCTTTCTTT
. | . | TRBJ1-2 | TRBV5-1 | CASSLEPSNYGYTF | TGCGCCAGCAGCCTGGAGCCGTCAAACTATGGCTACACCTTC
. | . | TRBJ1-1 | TRBV7-2 | CASSLASTDTEAFF | TGTGCCAGCAGCTTAGCGTCCACAGACACTGAAGCTTTCTTT